The rows below give T cell receptor beta chains drawn from one sample of a study of T cells in tuberculosis. Here immunoSEQ multiplex PCR was the method, and the copy in TCRdb shows in-frame clones only, minus some. This table holds 38,000 or so clones, nearly 97% found once. Material for sequencing was PBMCs. Source of these receptors: a donor aged 10-29 years with latent tuberculosis or without tuberculosis infection. Both conserved end residues are part of each CDR3. The D gene is left open where the match is weak. Not all rows give a size; the values are once, few, many and, for expanded clones, a class.

>TRBV7-3|15|TRBD1|-|TRBJ1-1
CASSSPGRGFTEAFF
TGTGCCAGCAGCTCGCCCGGCAGGGGGTTTACTGAAGCTTTCTTT
>TRBV7-2|14|TRBD1|-|TRBJ1-3
CASSLSGGGNTIYF
TGTGCCAGCAGCCTCTCAGGGGGTGGAAACACCATATATTTT
>TRBV29-1|11|-|-|TRBJ2-2
CSVDESGELFF
TGCAGCGTTGATGAGTCAGGGGAGCTGTTTTTT
>TRBV29-1|13|-|once|TRBJ1-1
CSGYEAQVVEAFF
TGCAGCGGTTATGAAGCCCAGGTCGTAGAAGCTTTCTTT
>TRBV11-2|16|TRBD1|-|TRBJ2-7
CASSLAWTGLSYEQYF
TGTGCCAGCAGCTTAGCGTGGACAGGGCTTTCCTACGAGCAGTACTTC
>TRBV13|13|-|-|TRBJ2-7
CASSLTDTYEQYF
TGTGCCAGCAGCTTGACAGATACATACGAGCAGTACTTC
>TRBV7-3|15|-|-|TRBJ2-2
CASRLQGSETGELFF
TGTGCCAGCAGGTTACAGGGATCGGAGACCGGGGAGCTGTTTTTT
>TRBV2|13|TRBD1|-|TRBJ1-2
CAGDVQGAGGYTF
TGTGCCGGGGACGTACAGGGGGCGGGCGGCTACACCTTC
>TRBV6-1|15|TRBD1|-|TRBJ1-5
CASSLPGQGDQPQHF
TGTGCCAGCAGCCTACCGGGACAGGGCGATCAGCCCCAGCATTTT
>TRBV6-1|16|TRBD2|-|TRBJ2-3
CASSEVRGGVTDTQYF
TGTGCCAGCAGTGAAGTTCGGGGGGGTGTGACAGATACGCAGTATTTT
>TRBV4-1|17|-|-|TRBJ2-5
CASSQGLAVGGQETQYF
TGCGCCAGCAGCCAGGGCTTAGCGGTGGGCGGCCAAGAGACCCAGTACTTC
>TRBV6-6|14|TRBD1|-|TRBJ1-2
CASKGTGGNYGYTF
TGTGCCAGCAAGGGGACAGGGGGCAACTATGGCTACACCTTC
>TRBV19|15|-|-|TRBJ2-3
CASSLAGRVIGTQYF
TGTGCCAGTAGCCTCGCGGGGCGAGTGATAGGTACGCAGTATTTT
>TRBV27|13|TRBD1|once|TRBJ1-4
CASRRQGREKLFF
TGTGCCAGCAGACGACAGGGTAGAGAAAAACTGTTTTTT
>TRBV5-1|17|TRBD2|once|TRBJ2-3
CASSLGAGGHSTDTQYF
TGCGCCAGCAGCTTGGGAGCGGGGGGGCACTCCACAGATACGCAGTATTTT
>TRBV30|17|TRBD1|-|TRBJ1-2
CAGTRRTGARDYYGYTF
TGTGCCGGAACTAGAAGAACAGGGGCACGGGATTACTATGGCTACACCTTC
>TRBV29-1|18|TRBD1|-|TRBJ1-1
CSVVVPTGGVAGLAFAFF
TGCAGCGTTGTTGTGCCCACAGGGGGTGTTGCGGGTTTGGCGTTTGCTTTCTTT
>TRBV29-1|11|-|-|TRBJ2-7
CSVARGPEQYF
TGCAGCGTAGCGAGAGGGCCCGAGCAGTACTTC
>TRBV11-2|16|TRBD1|once|TRBJ2-7
CASSLRDRGRTYEQYF
TGTGCCAGCAGCTTACGTGACAGGGGGCGAACCTACGAGCAGTACTTC
>TRBV27|13|-|-|TRBJ1-1
CASSSLTRSEAFF
TGTGCCAGCAGTTCCCTGACTCGCTCTGAAGCTTTCTTT
>TRBV4-1|15|TRBD2|-|TRBJ2-1
CASSQVWRGLYEQFF
TGCGCCAGCAGCCAAGTATGGCGGGGGTTGTATGAGCAGTTCTTC
>TRBV19|16|TRBD2|-|TRBJ2-5
CASSILGLAGQETQYF
TGTGCCAGTAGTATTCTAGGACTAGCGGGCCAAGAGACCCAGTACTTC
>TRBV27|13|-|-|TRBJ2-3
CASSSPRTDTQYF
TGTGCCAGCAGTTCCCCTCGTACAGATACGCAGTATTTT
>TRBV27|16|-|-|TRBJ1-1
CASSLLGLTRGTEAFF
TGTGCCAGCAGTTTGCTGGGACTTACACGGGGCACTGAAGCTTTCTTT
>TRBV27|15|TRBD1|-|TRBJ1-1
CASSQRQGAFSEAFF
TGTGCCAGCAGTCAACGACAGGGGGCCTTTTCTGAAGCTTTCTTT
>TRBV5-5|12|-|-|TRBJ1-1
CASSRLGVEAFF
TGTGCCAGCAGCCGATTAGGGGTCGAAGCTTTCTTT
>TRBV28|15|-|-|TRBJ1-1
CASSSSTPGATEAFF
TGTGCCAGCAGTTCCTCAACTCCAGGGGCGACTGAAGCTTTCTTT
>TRBV18|17|-|once|TRBJ1-1
CASSPLMQQGGHTEAFF
TGTGCCAGCTCACCTCTTATGCAACAGGGCGGGCACACTGAAGCTTTCTTT
>TRBV30|14|-|once|TRBJ1-1
CAWSVRQANTEAFF
TGTGCCTGGAGTGTAAGGCAGGCCAACACTGAAGCTTTCTTT
>TRBV14|15|TRBD2|-|TRBJ2-7
CASSPRLAGGREQYF
TGTGCCAGCAGCCCCCGCCTAGCGGGGGGACGCGAGCAGTACTTC
>TRBV11-2|15|-|-|TRBJ1-2
CASEQVPLSNYGYTF
TGTGCCAGCGAGCAGGTCCCACTGTCTAACTATGGCTACACCTTC
>TRBV28|14|-|-|TRBJ1-2
CASSAINRAYGYTF
TGTGCCAGCAGCGCTATAAACAGGGCCTATGGCTACACCTTC
>TRBV4-1|15|TRBD1|once|TRBJ2-3
CASSHTDREGDTQYF
TGCGCCAGCAGCCATACGGACAGGGAAGGAGATACGCAGTATTTT
>TRBV27|16|TRBD1|-|TRBJ2-4
CASSQPLRDRDNIQYF
TGTGCCAGCAGTCAACCACTCCGGGACAGGGATAACATTCAGTACTTC
>TRBV7-2|17|TRBD2|-|TRBJ2-7
CASSFRTSGGFSYEQYF
TGTGCCAGCAGCTTTAGGACTAGCGGGGGTTTCTCCTACGAGCAGTACTTC
>TRBV28|16|-|-|TRBJ1-2
CASARGDTATSYGYTF
TGTGCCAGTGCACGGGGAGATACGGCAACTTCCTATGGCTACACCTTC
>TRBV29-1|17|-|-|TRBJ2-3
CSVPNPAGLVSTDTQYF
TGCAGCGTTCCCAATCCCGCAGGGTTGGTGAGCACAGATACGCAGTATTTT
>TRBV11-3|16|-|-|TRBJ1-5
CASRTRGRGLGQPQHF
TGTGCCAGCAGGACCCGCGGCAGGGGCTTAGGACAGCCCCAGCATTTT
>TRBV5-4|19|TRBD2|-|TRBJ2-1
CASSLAGAGGLSSYNEQFF
TGTGCCAGCAGCTTGGCCGGAGCGGGGGGCTTAAGCTCCTACAATGAGCAGTTCTTC
>TRBV11-3|15|TRBD1|-|TRBJ2-1
CASSGDSANYNEQFF
TGTGCCAGCAGCGGGGACAGCGCTAACTACAATGAGCAGTTCTTC
>TRBV2|14|TRBD2|once|TRBJ2-1
CASSDWTSLRKQFF
TGTGCCAGCAGTGATTGGACTAGCCTAAGGAAGCAGTTCTTC
>TRBV11-2|12|-|-|TRBJ1-4
CASSLANREVFF
TGTGCCAGCAGCTTAGCGAATAGGGAGGTGTTTTTT